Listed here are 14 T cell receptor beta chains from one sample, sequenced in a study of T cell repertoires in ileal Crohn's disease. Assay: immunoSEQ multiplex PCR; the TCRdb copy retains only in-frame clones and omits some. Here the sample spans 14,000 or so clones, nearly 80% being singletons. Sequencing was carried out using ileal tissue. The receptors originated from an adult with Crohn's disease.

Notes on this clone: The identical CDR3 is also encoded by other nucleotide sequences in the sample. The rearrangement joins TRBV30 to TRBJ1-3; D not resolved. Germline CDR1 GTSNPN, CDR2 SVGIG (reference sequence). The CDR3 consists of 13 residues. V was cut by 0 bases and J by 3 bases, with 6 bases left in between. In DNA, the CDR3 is TGTGCCTGGAGTGTAGCTGGTGGAAACACCATATATTTT. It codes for CAWSVAGGNTIYF.

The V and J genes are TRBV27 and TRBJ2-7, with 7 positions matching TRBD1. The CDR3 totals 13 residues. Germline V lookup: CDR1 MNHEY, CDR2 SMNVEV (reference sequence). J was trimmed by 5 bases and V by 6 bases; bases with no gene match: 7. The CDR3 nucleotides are TGTGCCAGCAGACAGACAGGGACCAACGAGCAGTACTTC. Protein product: CASRQTGTNEQYF.

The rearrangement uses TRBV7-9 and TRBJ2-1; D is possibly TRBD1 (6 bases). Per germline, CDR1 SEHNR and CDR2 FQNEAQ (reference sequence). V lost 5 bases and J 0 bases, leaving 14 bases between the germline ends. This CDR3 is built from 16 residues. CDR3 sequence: CASSAARQASYNEQFF. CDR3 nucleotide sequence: TGTGCCAGCAGCGCCGCCAGACAGGCCTCCTACAATGAGCAGTTCTTC.

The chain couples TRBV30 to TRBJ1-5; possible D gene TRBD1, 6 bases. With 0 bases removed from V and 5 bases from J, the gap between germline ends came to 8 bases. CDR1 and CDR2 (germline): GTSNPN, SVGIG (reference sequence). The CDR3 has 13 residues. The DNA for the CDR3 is TGTGCCTGGAGTGTACAGGGCGATCAGCCCCAGCATTTT. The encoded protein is CAWSVQGDQPQHF.

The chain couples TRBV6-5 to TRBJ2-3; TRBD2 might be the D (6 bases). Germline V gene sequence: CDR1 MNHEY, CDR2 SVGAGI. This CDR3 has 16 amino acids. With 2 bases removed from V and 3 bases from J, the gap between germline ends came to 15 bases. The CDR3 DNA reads TGTGCCAGCAGTTACCCACCGGGACTTTTAACAGATACGCAGTATTTT. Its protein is CASSYPPGLLTDTQYF.

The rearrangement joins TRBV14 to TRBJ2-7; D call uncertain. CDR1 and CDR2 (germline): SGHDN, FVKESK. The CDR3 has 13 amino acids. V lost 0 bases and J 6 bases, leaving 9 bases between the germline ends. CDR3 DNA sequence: TGTGCCAGCAGCCAAGACGACCAGGTCGAGCAGTACTTC. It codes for CASSQDDQVEQYF.

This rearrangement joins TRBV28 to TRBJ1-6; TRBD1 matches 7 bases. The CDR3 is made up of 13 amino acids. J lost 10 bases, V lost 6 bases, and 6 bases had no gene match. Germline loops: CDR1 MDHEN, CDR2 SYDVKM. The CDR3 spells CASRPTGPSPLHF. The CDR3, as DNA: TGTGCCAGCAGGCCGACAGGGCCATCACCCCTCCACTTT.

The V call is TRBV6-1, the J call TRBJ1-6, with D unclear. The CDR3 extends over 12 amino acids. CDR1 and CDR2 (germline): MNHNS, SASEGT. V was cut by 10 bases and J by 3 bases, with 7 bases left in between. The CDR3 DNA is TGTGCCACGGGGATCTATAATTCACCCCTCCACTTT. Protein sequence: CATGIYNSPLHF.

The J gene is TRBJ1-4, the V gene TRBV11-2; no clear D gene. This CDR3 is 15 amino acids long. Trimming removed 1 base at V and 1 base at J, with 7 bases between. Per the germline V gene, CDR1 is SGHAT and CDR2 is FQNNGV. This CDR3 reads CASSLAPGTNEKLFF. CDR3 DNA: TGTGCCAGCAGCTTAGCCCCGGGAACTAATGAAAAACTGTTTTTT.

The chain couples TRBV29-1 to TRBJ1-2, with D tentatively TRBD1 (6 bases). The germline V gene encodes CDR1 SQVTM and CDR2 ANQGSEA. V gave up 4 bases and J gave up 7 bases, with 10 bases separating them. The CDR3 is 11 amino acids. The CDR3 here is CSVGSGAGYTF. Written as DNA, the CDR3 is TGCAGCGTTGGGTCAGGGGCTGGCTACACCTTC.

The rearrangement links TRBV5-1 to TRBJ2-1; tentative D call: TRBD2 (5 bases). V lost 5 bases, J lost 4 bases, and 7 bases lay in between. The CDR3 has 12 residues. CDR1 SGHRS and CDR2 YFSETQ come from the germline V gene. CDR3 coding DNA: TGCGCCAGCAGTTCGGGGTACAATGAGCAGTTCTTC. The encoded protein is CASSSGYNEQFF.

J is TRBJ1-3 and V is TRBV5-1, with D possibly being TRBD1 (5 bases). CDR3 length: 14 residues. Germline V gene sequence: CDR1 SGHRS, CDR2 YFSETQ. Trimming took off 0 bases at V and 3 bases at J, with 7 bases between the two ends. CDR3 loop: CASSLATDGNTIYF. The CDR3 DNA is TGCGCCAGCAGCTTGGCGACAGATGGAAACACCATATATTTT.

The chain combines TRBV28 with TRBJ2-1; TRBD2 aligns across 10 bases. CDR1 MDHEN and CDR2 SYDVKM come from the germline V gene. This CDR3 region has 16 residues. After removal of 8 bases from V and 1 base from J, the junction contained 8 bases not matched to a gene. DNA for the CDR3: TGTGCCAGCTGGGGGAATAGCGGGGGGTCCTACAATGAGCAGTTCTTC. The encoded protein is CASWGNSGGSYNEQFF.

The CDR3 spells CASRVAGTQYF. CDR3 nucleotide sequence: TGCGCCAGCCGGGTAGCCGGTACGCAGTATTTT. The chain links TRBV10-2 to TRBJ2-3; D uncertain. Germline V gene data show CDR1 as WSHSY and CDR2 as SAAADI. The CDR3 has 11 amino acids. Deletions cut 8 bases from V and 8 bases from J, with 11 bases between.